What follows are 19 T cell receptor beta chains derived from one specimen sequenced in a study of response to subunit inactivated influenza vaccine. Each CDR3 protein is one row after TCRdb ran MiXCR on the RT-PCR reads. In the table there are approximately 530,000 distinct CDR3 sequences, about an eighth of which are singletons. Material: PBMCs from blood, obtained 40 to 50 days after vaccination. All receptors derive from a man in his fifties who received an inactivated influenza vaccine.

The rearrangement links TRBV6-1 to TRBJ2-5, with 8 bases identical to TRBD2. Germline-derived CDR1 and CDR2 are MNHNS and SASEGT. After removal of 0 bases from V and 5 bases from J, the junction contained 20 bases not matched to a gene. The CDR3 is 20 residues long. The CDR3 sequence is CASSEAPGPSTGGPRETQYF. The CDR3 coding sequence is TGTGCCAGCAGTGAAGCTCCTGGACCGTCTACGGGAGGGCCCCGGGAGACCCAGTACTTC.

As concerns this clonotype: This may arise from a read error, as a much more abundant clone is one base away. The rearrangement uses TRBV20-1 and TRBJ2-2, with D unresolved. The CDR3 runs 17 residues. The germline V gene has CDR1 DFQATT and CDR2 SNEGSKA (reference sequence). CDR3 loop: CCARDSTPQTITGELFF. CDR3 nucleotides: TGCTGTGCTAGAGATAGCACACCCCAAACGATCACCGGGGAGCTGTTTTTT.

This clonotype was recorded a few times. The chain recombines TRBV11-2 with TRBJ2-1, with TRBD2 matching over 9 bases. The CDR3 consists of 15 residues. CDR1 and CDR2 from the germline V gene are SGHAT and FQNNGV. Trimming at V came to 4 bases and at J to 7 bases, leaving 8 bases not matched to a gene. Here the CDR3 DNA reads TGTGCCAGCAGCTCTGGGGCTAGCGGGAAAAATGAGCAGTTCTTC. Protein sequence: CASSSGASGKNEQFF. The full variable domain, its missing parts supplied by reference TRBV11-2 and TRBJ2-1, is EAGVAQSPRYKIIEKRQSVAFWCNPISGHATLYWYQQILGQGPKLLIQFQNNGVVDDSQLPKDRFSAERLKGVDSTLKIQPAKLEDSAVYLCASSSGASGKNEQFFGPGTRLTVL.

This clonotype was detected only a few times. The chain recombines TRBV11-2 with TRBJ2-7; 7 positions agree with TRBD1. The CDR3 has 15 residues. The junction had 9 bases not matched to a gene; V was cut back by 5 bases and J by 2 bases. Germline-derived CDR1 and CDR2 are SGHAT and FQNNGV. The CDR3 DNA is TGTGCCAGCAGCGAGACGGGACAGCGAACCTACGAGCAGTACTTC. Protein: CASSETGQRTYEQYF.

This clonotype was recorded a few times. The rearrangement joins TRBV7-9 to TRBJ1-2, with D unclear. CDR3 length: 14 amino acids. The V end was cut by 1 base, the J end by 1 base, with 7 bases between. CDR1 and CDR2 from the germline V gene are SEHNR and FQNEAQ (reference sequence). CDR3 sequence reads: CASSLVGLNYGYTF. The CDR3 DNA follows: TGTGCCAGCAGCTTAGTTGGCCTTAACTATGGCTACACCTTC.

This sequence joins TRBV12-3 or TRBV12-4 and TRBJ2-1; 10 bases fit TRBD2. The CDR3 has 14 amino acids. V shed 8 bases, J shed 6 bases, and the junction held 7 bases outside the gene matches. The CDR3 DNA is TGTGCCAGCCGTAGCGGGGGGTCAAGCAATGAGCAGTTCTTC. Translated: CASRSGGSSNEQFF.

This clonotype was detected ten times or more. The chain carries TRBV4-2 and TRBJ1-3; D gene unclear. Germline values: CDR1 LGHNA, CDR2 YNFKEQ. The V gene lost 1 base and the J gene lost 3 bases, with 7 bases spanning the gap. This CDR3 spans 14 amino acids. The CDR3 DNA is TGTGCCAGCAGCCAAGGGGGAGTTGGAAACACCATATATTTT. Amino acid sequence: CASSQGGVGNTIYF.

This clonotype was observed at least ten times. The chain joins TRBV29-1 to TRBJ2-1; D possibly corresponds to TRBD2 (7 bases). Trimming took 1 base from V and 7 from J, leaving 17 bases between them. This CDR3 region has 15 residues. The germline V gene has CDR1 SQVTM and CDR2 ANQGSEA. The CDR3 bases are TGCAGCGTTGAAGGGAGAGGGAGGGGGGCTAATGAGCAGTTCTTC. As protein: CSVEGRGRGANEQFF.

A few counts support this clonotype. The V call is TRBV20-1, the J call TRBJ2-7, with D uncertain. CDR3 size: 13 residues. V lost 6 bases, J lost 0 bases, and 12 bases lay in between. Germline V gene sequence: CDR1 DFQATT, CDR2 SNEGSKA (reference sequence). The CDR3 DNA is TGCAGTGCCAATGCCGGCATCTCCTACGAGCAGTACTTC. Translation: CSANAGISYEQYF.

This clonotype was recorded once. The rearrangement joins TRBV28 to TRBJ2-7; D is ambiguous. This CDR3 comprises 13 residues. The V end was cut by 4 bases, the J end by 6 bases, with 13 bases between. Germline V CDR1 and CDR2: MDHEN, SYDVKM. Here the CDR3 reads CASSSSLTFEQYF. The CDR3 DNA reads as TGTGCCAGCAGTTCGTCATTGACTTTCGAGCAGTACTTC. Full variable domain (missing parts from reference TRBV28 and TRBJ2-7): DVKVTQSSRYLVKRTGEKVFLECVQDMDHENMFWYRQDPGLGLRLIYFSYDVKMKEKGDIPEGYSVSREKKERFSLILESASTNQTSMYLCASSSSLTFEQYFGPGTRLTVT.

V and J are TRBV19 and TRBJ2-3, with D perhaps TRBD1 (6 bases). Germline V CDR1 and CDR2: LNHDA, SQIVND (reference sequence). The CDR3 is 16 amino acids. V was cut by 4 bases and J by 5 bases, with 19 bases left in between. CDR3 coding DNA: TGTGCCAGTAGTACCACAGCCAGGGGTGGGGAAGATACGCAGTATTTT. Translation gives CASSTTARGGEDTQYF.

This chain links TRBV5-8 with TRBJ1-5, with 8 bases aligning to TRBD1. There are 16 residues in the CDR3. Germline V gene sequence: CDR1 SGHTS, CDR2 YDEGEE. V lost 2 bases and J lost 4; bases outside the gene matches: 8. Here the CDR3 reads CASSFSDRGWNQPQHF. The CDR3 DNA is TGTGCCAGCAGCTTTTCCGACAGGGGATGGAATCAGCCCCAGCATTTT. The entire variable domain, with the rest obtained from reference TRBV5-8 and TRBJ1-5, is as follows: EAGVTQSPTHLIKTRGQQATLRCSPISGHTSVYWYQQALGLGLQFLLWYDEGEERNRGNFPPRFSGRQFPNYSSELNVNALELEDSALYLCASSFSDRGWNQPQHFGDGTRLSIL.

With respect to this clonotype: With a much larger clone just one base away, this may be a read error. V usage is TRBV20-1 and J usage is TRBJ1-6; weak D call: TRBD1 (6 bases). The V gene's germline CDR1 is DFQATT and CDR2 SNEGSKA (reference sequence). This CDR3 is built from 13 residues. The ends were cut back, 5 bases at V and 7 bases at J, with 12 bases in the middle. As DNA, the CDR3 is TGCAGTGCTTTGGGACATACCAATTCACCCCTCCACTTT. This gives the protein CSALGHTNSPLHF.

This rearrangement joins TRBV6-1 to TRBJ1-6; D is unresolved. Trimming removed 6 bases at V and 5 bases at J, with 14 bases between. The length of the CDR3 is 15 residues. CDR1 and CDR2 from the germline V gene are MNHNS and SASEGT. DNA for the CDR3: TGTGCCAGCAGAAGCCGCGATATCGATAATTCACCCCTCCACTTT. Encoded protein: CASRSRDIDNSPLHF.

There are many counts of this clonotype. This chain joins TRBV20-1 and TRBJ2-2; 11 bases are shared with TRBD2. CDR1 and CDR2 (germline): DFQATT, SNEGSKA (reference sequence). CDR3 length: 16 amino acids. J gave up 1 base and V 3 bases, and 4 bases lay outside the gene matches. In nucleotides, the CDR3 is TGCAGTGCTAGCACCCTAGCGGGAGGGAACACCGGGGAGCTGTTTTTT. It translates to CSASTLAGGNTGELFF.

This clonotype was seen more than once but under ten times. This chain uses TRBV12-3 or TRBV12-4 with TRBJ1-2; 7 bases map to TRBD1. The CDR3 has 15 amino acids. J gave up 8 bases and V 0 bases, and 9 bases lay outside the gene matches. The CDR3 loop reads CASSLALGGTVGYTF. The CDR3 DNA reads TGTGCCAGCAGTTTAGCGCTAGGGGGCACGGTAGGCTACACCTTC.

In its sample, this clonotype was seen a few times. The CDR3: CSASGGARTDTQYF. The CDR3 DNA reads as TGCAGTGCTAGCGGGGGGGCGAGGACAGATACGCAGTATTTT. J is TRBJ2-3 and V is TRBV20-1, with TRBD2 matching over 8 bases. Per germline, CDR1 DFQATT and CDR2 SNEGSKA (reference sequence). V lost 3 bases to trimming and J lost 3 bases; unmatched junction nucleotides: 5. The CDR3 has 14 amino acids.

This clonotype came up many times. The chain links TRBV29-1 to TRBJ2-1; D is unclear. The V end was cut by 6 bases, the J end by 3 bases, with 6 bases between. This CDR3 is 11 amino acids long. Per germline, CDR1 SQVTM and CDR2 ANQGSEA. CDR3 sequence (DNA): TGCAGCGTCGCCGTCTACAATGAGCAGTTCTTC. It encodes CSVAVYNEQFF.

This chain joins TRBV29-1 and TRBJ2-1; weak D call: TRBD1 (5 bases). The CDR3 length is 14 residues. CDR1 and CDR2 from the germline V gene are SQVTM and ANQGSEA. V was shortened by 3 bases and J by 2 bases, with 11 bases between the two germline ends. Here the CDR3 reads CSVEIGEAYNEQFF. For the CDR3, the DNA is TGCAGCGTTGAGATAGGGGAAGCCTACAATGAGCAGTTCTTC.